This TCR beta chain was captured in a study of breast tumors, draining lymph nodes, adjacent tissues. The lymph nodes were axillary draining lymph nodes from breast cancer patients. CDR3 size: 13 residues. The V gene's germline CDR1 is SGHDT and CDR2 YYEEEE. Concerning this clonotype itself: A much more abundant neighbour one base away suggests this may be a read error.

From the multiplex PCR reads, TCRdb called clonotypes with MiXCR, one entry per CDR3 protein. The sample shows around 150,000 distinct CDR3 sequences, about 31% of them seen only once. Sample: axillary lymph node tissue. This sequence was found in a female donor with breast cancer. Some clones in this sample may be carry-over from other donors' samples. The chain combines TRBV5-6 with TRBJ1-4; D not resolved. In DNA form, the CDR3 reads TGTGCCAGCAGCTCTGAGGCAGCTGAAAAACCGTTTTTT. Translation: CASSSEAAEKPFF.